The 29 T cell receptor beta chains given below trace back to one sample, sequenced in a study of beta chain features in type 1 diabetes. Study observations and caveats: Type 1 diabetes patients had TCRB CDR3s that were shorter (moderately but significantly so) in all four CD4+ subsets.

TCRB transcripts that were expressed got sequenced, as all of the isolated RNA had been reverse transcribed. Only in-frame clones appear in the TCRdb table, and some are missing; sequencing was by immunoSEQ multiplex PCR. The sample carries tens of thousands of clones, more than 45% recorded once. No cognate antigen is known for these TCRs. Specimen: central memory CD4+ T cells from blood. The receptors originated from a man under 40 with type 1 diabetes.

This clone has only a few counts. V gene TRBV27 combines with J gene TRBJ1-5, with 7 bases identical to TRBD1. The germline V gene has CDR1 MNHEY and CDR2 SMNVEV (reference sequence). This CDR3 contains 15 residues. The V and J ends lost 5 bases and 4 bases, in that order; junction bases with no gene match: 8. The DNA of the CDR3 is TGTGCCAGCAGTCCCCGGGACAGCAGAAATCAGCCCCAGCATTTT. It codes for CASSPRDSRNQPQHF.

V usage is TRBV7-9 and J usage is TRBJ2-3; TRBD2 aligns across 12 bases. The CDR3 is made up of 17 amino acids. Germline loops: CDR1 SEHNR, CDR2 FQNEAQ (reference sequence). V lost 5 bases, J lost 4 bases, and 10 bases stayed unmatched. The CDR3 protein is CASSLPSGGAGADTQYF. The CDR3, as DNA: TGTGCCAGCAGCCTCCCTAGCGGGGGGGCCGGAGCAGATACGCAGTATTTT.

This chain joins TRBV5-1 and TRBJ2-5; D call uncertain. This CDR3 has 11 amino acids. Looked up from germline, CDR1 is SGHRS and CDR2 is YFSETQ. The V end lost 2 bases, the J end lost 3 bases, and 2 bases lay between the germline ends. CDR3 loop: CASSFKETQYF. The CDR3 DNA reads TGCGCCAGCAGCTTCAAAGAGACCCAGTACTTC.

This clone has only a few counts. This chain links TRBV14 with TRBJ2-1; possible D gene TRBD2, 7 bases. V dropped 6 bases and J dropped 8 bases, with 20 bases sitting between them. CDR1 is SGHDN and CDR2 is FVKESK in the germline V gene. The CDR3 has 15 amino acids. CDR3 sequence (DNA): TGTGCCAGCAGGCCGGGGGGAACGTACAGGGATGAGCAGTTCTTC. As protein: CASRPGGTYRDEQFF.

This clone was seen more than once but under ten times. V is TRBV5-1 and J is TRBJ2-7, with TRBD1 matching over 8 bases. J lost 4 bases, V lost 0 bases, and 3 bases had no gene match. The CDR3 runs to 14 residues. Germline assignment: CDR1 SGHRS and CDR2 YFSETQ. Here the CDR3 DNA reads TGCGCCAGCAGCTTGGCAGGGGGCGAGTACGAGCAGTACTTC. Translation gives CASSLAGGEYEQYF.

The rearrangement links TRBV6-6 to TRBJ1-5, with TRBD1 matching 8 bases. The length of the CDR3 is 14 residues. CDR1 and CDR2 from the germline V gene are MNHNY and SVGAGI (reference sequence). Trimming removed 2 bases from V and 10 bases from J; junction bases left unmatched: 7. The CDR3 DNA sequence: TGTGCCAGCAGTTACGGGACAGGAATCAACCCCCAGCATTTT. Its protein is CASSYGTGINPQHF.

The chain recombines TRBV28 with TRBJ1-1; D is possibly TRBD1 (5 bases). CDR3 length: 14 amino acids. Germline lookup yields CDR1 MDHEN and CDR2 SYDVKM. V lost 5 bases to trimming and J lost 5 bases, with 15 bases between them. Here the CDR3 reads CASSPPAGRTEAFF. In DNA, the CDR3 is TGTGCCAGCAGTCCCCCGGCAGGGAGGACTGAAGCTTTCTTT.

The chain recombines TRBV29-1 with TRBJ1-2; the D gene is possibly TRBD1 (6 bases). Trimming removed 0 bases from V and 5 bases from J, with 13 bases in between. CDR1 and CDR2 (germline): SQVTM, ANQGSEA. This CDR3 is built from 14 residues. CDR3 DNA: TGCAGCGTTGAAGATCAAGCCAGGGGATATGGCTACACCTTC. Translation gives CSVEDQARGYGYTF. The full variable domain, completed using reference TRBV29-1 and TRBJ1-2, is SAVISQKPSRDICQRGTSLTIQCQVDSQVTMMFWYRQQPGQSLTLIATANQGSEATYESGFVIDKFPISRPNLTFSTLTVSNMSPEDSSIYLCSVEDQARGYGYTFGSGTRLTVV.

V and J are TRBV5-4 and TRBJ2-1, with 7 bases matching TRBD2. Trimming took 2 bases from V and 0 from J; bases not matched to a gene: 5. This CDR3 contains 16 residues. CDR1 and CDR2 (germline): SGHNT, YYREEE (reference sequence). CDR3 DNA sequence: TGTGCCAGCAGCTTTCCCGCGGGGGACTCCTACAATGAGCAGTTCTTC. Protein sequence: CASSFPAGDSYNEQFF.

This clone was observed once. The J gene is TRBJ2-2, the V gene TRBV5-1, with no clear D. V was pared by 0 bases and J by 1 base, with 7 bases between. The CDR3 covers 15 residues. Per germline, CDR1 SGHRS and CDR2 YFSETQ. This CDR3 is CASSLVSLNTGELFF. The CDR3 DNA reads TGCGCCAGCAGCTTGGTTTCGTTGAACACCGGGGAGCTGTTTTTT.

The chain joins TRBV25-1 to TRBJ2-2; 7 nucleotides match TRBD1. Unmatched junction bases numbered 7, after V lost 2 bases and J lost 7 bases. The CDR3 runs to 15 residues. The germline V gene has CDR1 MGHDK and CDR2 SYGVNS. CDR3 loop: CASSETGAKGGELFF. The CDR3 coding sequence is TGTGCCAGCAGTGAAACAGGGGCGAAGGGCGGGGAGCTGTTTTTT.

The V call is TRBV18, the J call TRBJ1-1; 8 positions match TRBD1. The germline gives CDR1 KGHSH, CDR2 LQKENI. V shed 3 bases and J 6 bases; nucleotides not matched to a gene: 12. The CDR3 loop spans 16 amino acids. As DNA, the CDR3 is TGTGCCAGCTCACCCCGATCAGGACAGGGCGAGGCTGAAGCTTTCTTT. The encoded protein is CASSPRSGQGEAEAFF.

This sequence joins TRBV29-1 and TRBJ2-1; 10 bases fit TRBD2. V lost 0 bases to trimming and J lost 2 bases; unmatched junction nucleotides: 1. This CDR3 has 15 amino acids. The germline CDR1 and CDR2 sequences are SQVTM and ANQGSEA. The CDR3 loop is CSVEDLAGAYNEQFF. In DNA form, the CDR3 reads TGCAGCGTTGAAGATCTAGCGGGAGCCTACAATGAGCAGTTCTTC.

The genes are TRBV6-1 and TRBJ2-1; 10 positions match TRBD1. There are 14 residues in the CDR3. After removal of 4 bases from V and 8 bases from J, the junction contained 5 bases not matched to a gene. Germline V gives CDR1 MNHNS, CDR2 SASEGT. DNA for the CDR3: TGTGCCAGCAGTGCCTTGACAGGGGGCGATGAGCAGTTCTTC. It translates to CASSALTGGDEQFF.

The rearrangement links TRBV7-2 to TRBJ1-6; D is perhaps TRBD1 (6 bases). CDR1 and CDR2 (germline): SGHTA, FQGNSA. Trimming took 2 bases from V and 2 from J, leaving 7 bases between them. This CDR3 has 15 residues. The CDR3 protein is CASSLQGPYNSPLHF. The CDR3 DNA is TGTGCCAGCAGCTTACAGGGGCCCTATAATTCACCCCTCCACTTT.

J is TRBJ1-5 and V is TRBV2, with no clear D. The V end was cut by 5 bases, the J end by 7 bases, with 18 bases between. This CDR3 is built from 15 residues. The V gene's germline CDR1 is SNHLY and CDR2 FYNNEI. Here the CDR3 reads CASSSEAGQRQPQHF. In nucleotides, the CDR3 is TGTGCCAGCAGTTCTGAGGCGGGCCAGAGACAGCCCCAGCATTTT. The full variable domain, completed using reference TRBV2 and TRBJ1-5, is EPEVTQTPSHQVTQMGQEVILRCVPISNHLYFYWYRQILGQKVEFLVSFYNNEISEKSEIFDDQFSVERPDGSNFTLKIRSTKLEDSAMYFCASSSEAGQRQPQHFGDGTRLSIL.

V usage is TRBV6-5 and J usage is TRBJ1-1, with D uncertain. V was shortened by 5 bases and J by 4 bases, with 17 bases between the two germline ends. CDR1 and CDR2 from the germline V gene are MNHEY and SVGAGI. The CDR3 is made up of 15 amino acids. DNA of the CDR3: TGTGCCAGCAGTGGCGGGTCACCAGGCGGCACTGAAGCTTTCTTT. Translating it yields CASSGGSPGGTEAFF.

The V call is TRBV6-1, the J call TRBJ1-2; 7 bases are a match to TRBD1. The CDR3 consists of 13 residues. J gave up 5 bases and V 6 bases, and 6 bases lay outside the gene matches. CDR1 and CDR2 (germline): MNHNS, SASEGT. DNA of the CDR3: TGTGCCAGCAGGACGGGACAGCATTATGGCTACACCTTC. It yields the protein CASRTGQHYGYTF.

The chain links TRBV2 to TRBJ2-5; D gene ambiguous. The CDR3 runs to 11 residues. The germline CDR1 and CDR2 sequences are SNHLY and FYNNEI. V was pared by 5 bases and J by 5 bases, with 6 bases between. CDR3 nucleotide sequence: TGTGCCAGCAGTCCTGTGGAGACCCAGTACTTC. It yields the protein CASSPVETQYF.

This clone was counted only a few times. The chain employs TRBV15 and TRBJ2-1, with a possible D match to TRBD2 (5 bases). The CDR3 is 16 residues long. Trimming cost V 0 bases and J 7 bases, with 16 bases left between them. Germline V CDR1 and CDR2: LNHNV, YYDKDF (reference sequence). This chain's CDR3 is CATSRDLGDIRNEQFF. As DNA, the CDR3 is TGTGCCACCAGCAGAGATCTGGGAGACATCCGGAATGAGCAGTTCTTC.

This rearrangement joins TRBV19 to TRBJ1-6; no definite D call. Germline V CDR1 and CDR2: LNHDA, SQIVND (reference sequence). There are 14 residues in the CDR3. V gave up 4 bases and J gave up 10 bases, with 14 bases separating them. The DNA of the CDR3 is TGTGCCAGTAGTACTACCTGGGGAGGCTCACCCCTCCACTTT. Encoded protein: CASSTTWGGSPLHF.

The chain has TRBV12-5 and TRBJ1-2; the D is unclear. This CDR3 contains 13 residues. Per germline, CDR1 LGHNT and CDR2 FRNRAP. V was pared by 6 bases and J by 8 bases, with 16 bases between. Written as DNA, the CDR3 is TGTGCTAGTGGGAATCCGACGGCAGGAGGCTACACCTTC. Protein: CASGNPTAGGYTF.

In its sample, this clone was seen a few times. The rearrangement uses TRBV7-2 and TRBJ2-3; 12 nucleotides agree with TRBD2. The junction had 8 bases not matched to a gene; V was cut back by 4 bases and J by 6 bases. This CDR3 region has 16 residues. Germline assignment: CDR1 SGHTA and CDR2 FQGNSA. CDR3 DNA: TGTGCCAGCAGCTCTAGACTAGCGGGAGCGCTCGATACGCAGTATTTT. As protein: CASSSRLAGALDTQYF.

The chain has TRBV19 and TRBJ2-2; 13 bases align to TRBD2. Germline V gene lookup returns CDR1 LNHDA and CDR2 SQIVND (reference sequence). The CDR3 sequence is 17 residues long. After removal of 4 bases from V and 2 bases from J, the junction contained 4 bases not matched to a gene. The CDR3 loop is CASSTTSGRTNTGELFF. The CDR3 DNA follows: TGTGCCAGTAGTACGACTAGCGGGAGGACAAACACCGGGGAGCTGTTTTTT.

This clone was found a few times. CDR3 in DNA: TGCGCCAGCAGCCAAGATCCGAGGAACCCGAAGAGGTATGGCTACACCTTC. As protein: CASSQDPRNPKRYGYTF. V gene TRBV4-1 combines with J gene TRBJ1-2; D is uncertain. The CDR3 spans 17 residues. The V gene's germline CDR1 is MGHRA and CDR2 YSYEKL. The germline V and J ends were trimmed by 0 bases and 5 bases, with 19 bases remaining between them.

The count of this clone is one. The rearrangement joins TRBV6-1 to TRBJ1-5, with a possible D match to TRBD1 (5 bases). CDR1 and CDR2 from the germline V gene are MNHNS and SASEGT. CDR3 length: 15 residues. The V gene lost 0 bases and the J gene lost 2 bases, with 8 bases spanning the gap. The CDR3 DNA reads as TGTGCCAGCAGTGAAGCCTCCAGGGGCAATCAGCCCCAGCATTTT. Amino acids: CASSEASRGNQPQHF.

In this sample, this clone turned up a few times. The chain links TRBV18 to TRBJ1-5; no definite D call. Germline-derived CDR1 and CDR2 are KGHSH and LQKENI. The CDR3 has 14 amino acids. V lost 3 bases, J lost 0 bases, and 6 bases lay in between. The DNA for the CDR3 is TGTGCCAGCTCACCGACTTATAGCAATCAGCCCCAGCATTTT. It is translated as CASSPTYSNQPQHF.

This clone was picked up a small number of times. CDR3 loop: CASRLNPGARTEAFF. The CDR3 nucleotides are TGTGCCAGTAGATTAAACCCAGGGGCGAGGACTGAAGCTTTCTTT. The chain joins TRBV19 to TRBJ1-1; possibly TRBD1 for D (6 bases). This CDR3 has 15 amino acids. With 6 bases removed from V and 5 bases from J, the gap between germline ends came to 19 bases. From germline, CDR1 is LNHDA and CDR2 SQIVND (reference sequence).

The chain combines TRBV9 with TRBJ2-5; 10 bases are a match to TRBD1. Per the germline V gene, CDR1 is SGDLS and CDR2 is YYNGEE. The CDR3 spans 15 residues. Trimming cost V 4 bases and J 7 bases; bases outside gene matches: 10. The CDR3 DNA follows: TGTGCCAGCAGCTCCCAGACAGGGGGCAGGGGGACCCAGTACTTC. It yields the protein CASSSQTGGRGTQYF. The whole variable domain, filled in from reference TRBV9 and TRBJ2-5, reads DSGVTQTPKHLITATGQRVTLRCSPRSGDLSVYWYQQSLDQGLQFLIQYYNGEERAKGNILERFSAQQFPDLHSELNLSSLELGDSALYFCASSSQTGGRGTQYFGPGTRLLVL.